Included here is one TCR beta chain sequence, with context. These data come from a study of shared clonotypes between healthy human individuals. V was shortened by 1 base and J by 3 bases, with 10 bases between the two germline ends. The CDR3 covers 14 residues. The germline gives CDR1 SEHNR, CDR2 FQNEAQ (reference sequence). CD8 cells regarded as naive lacked CD45RO, were positively chosen for CCR7, and omitted terminally differentiated effector memory CD45RA+ cells. Generated by immunoSEQ multiplex PCR, the TCRdb table keeps only in-frame clones and is missing some. The sample records about 2.2 million clones, around 93% being singletons.

The sample comprised naive CD8+ T cells from PBMCs. The sequence was obtained from a man aged 18-30 years in good health. Some clones in this sample may be carry-over from other donors' samples. This sequence joins TRBV7-9 and TRBJ2-7, with D perhaps TRBD1 (6 bases). The DNA for the CDR3 is TGTGCCAGCAGCTTAGGCAGGGGTGTCTACGAGCAGTACTTC. It translates to CASSLGRGVYEQYF.